One and the same sample provided the 16 T cell receptor beta chains below, sequenced in a study of CD8+CD57+ T cells in acquired aplastic anemia. It was patients with CD8+CD57+ cell expansion by flow cytometry who were chosen for sequencing. Using genomic DNA as the template, TCR beta VDJ and CDR3 profiling was carried out. One entry per CDR3 protein results from TCRdb running MiXCR on the reads. In the table there are 450,000 to 600,000 distinct CDR3 sequences, less than 35% of which are singletons. The sequenced material came from sorted CD4+, CD8+, or CD8+CD57+ T cells (not recorded which) from PBMCs. The receptors were sampled from a human donor with aplastic anemia.

This clonotype came up a few times. The chain carries TRBV19 and TRBJ1-1; unclear D gene. Germline CDR1 and CDR2: LNHDA and SQIVND (reference sequence). V was cut by 5 bases and J by 2 bases, with 15 bases left in between. The CDR3 is 15 amino acids. The CDR3 loop reads CASSLAPLGNTEAFF. CDR3 DNA: TGTGCCAGTAGTCTCGCTCCCCTAGGAAACACTGAAGCTTTCTTT.

This clonotype was seen ten or more times. The V and J genes are TRBV4-2 and TRBJ1-6, with TRBD1 matching 9 bases. The germline CDR1 and CDR2 sequences are LGHNA and YNFKEQ. This CDR3 has 16 residues. After removal of 4 bases from V and 14 bases from J, the junction contained 15 bases not matched to a gene. The chain's CDR3 is CASSLSPGQGGSALHF. The CDR3, as DNA: TGTGCCAGCAGCCTCTCACCGGGACAGGGAGGTTCGGCCCTCCACTTT.

The chain has TRBV5-6 and TRBJ1-5, with TRBD1 matching over 10 bases. Germline CDR1 reads SGHDT; CDR2 reads YYEEEE. The CDR3 has 14 amino acids. The V and J ends lost 4 bases and 6 bases, in that order; junction bases with no gene match: 4. CDR3 sequence: CASSQTGGRQPQHF. The CDR3 DNA reads TGTGCCAGCAGCCAGACAGGGGGCCGTCAGCCCCAGCATTTT.

This rearrangement joins TRBV5-1 to TRBJ1-2; TRBD1 matches 8 bases. V was clipped by 3 bases and J by 5 bases; unmatched bases: 12. The CDR3 is 16 residues long. Germline values: CDR1 SGHRS, CDR2 YFSETQ. CDR3 DNA sequence: TGCGCCAGCAGCTGGAAGACAGGGGACAAATTTTATGGCTACACCTTC. It translates to CASSWKTGDKFYGYTF.

This clonotype was counted a few times. The chain links TRBV4-3 to TRBJ2-7; a possible D gene is TRBD2 (6 bases). Per the germline V gene, CDR1 is LGHNA and CDR2 is YSLEER. Trimming cost V 3 bases and J 6 bases, with 21 bases left between them. CDR3 length: 16 amino acids. CDR3 loop: CASSQAPQEGGVEQYF. In DNA form, the CDR3 reads TGCGCCAGCAGCCAGGCCCCACAGGAGGGCGGGGTCGAGCAGTACTTC.

V usage is TRBV20-1 and J usage is TRBJ2-5; D may be TRBD2 (6 bases). Germline loops: CDR1 DFQATT, CDR2 SNEGSKA (reference sequence). V was cut by 7 bases and J by 4 bases, with 19 bases left in between. CDR3 length: 14 amino acids. The CDR3 bases are TGCAGTGGCAAAATCGGGGGAGAGGTAGAGACCCAGTACTTC. Protein: CSGKIGGEVETQYF.

This sequence joins TRBV20-1 and TRBJ2-3; the D is unclear. Germline CDR1 DFQATT, CDR2 SNEGSKA (reference sequence). The CDR3 totals 15 residues. V gave up 5 bases and J gave up 0 bases, with 15 bases separating them. CDR3 sequence: CSALMTDTSTDTQYF. The DNA for the CDR3 is TGCAGTGCTTTAATGACTGACACTAGCACAGATACGCAGTATTTT.

In this sample, this clonotype turned up a few times. Just one base apart from a much larger clone, this may be a read error. This chain connects TRBV10-3 to TRBJ2-5; D is possibly TRBD2 (6 bases). The CDR3 extends over 13 amino acids. Germline V gives CDR1 ENHRY, CDR2 SYGVKD. CDR3 loop: CALRGAYQETQCF. The CDR3 DNA reads TGTGCCTTGCGGGGAGCGTACCAAGAGACCCAGTGCTTC.

Only a few counts were recorded for this clonotype. The gene calls are TRBV6-1 and TRBJ1-5, with a weak D call TRBD1 (6 bases). Trimming took 5 bases from V and 3 from J, leaving 20 bases between them. CDR3 length: 17 residues. In germline, CDR1 is MNHNS, CDR2 SASEGT. This chain's CDR3 is CASSPGARVPPNQPQHF. DNA for the CDR3: TGTGCCAGCAGTCCGGGGGCCAGGGTGCCCCCCAATCAGCCCCAGCATTTT.

Turning to this clonotype: This clone may be a read error of a much larger clone one base away. The chain combines TRBV25-1 with TRBJ2-4, with TRBD1 matching over 9 bases. The J segment lost 11 bases and the V segment lost 8 bases, leaving 16 bases of the junction unmatched. The germline gives CDR1 MGHDK, CDR2 SYGVNS. The CDR3 length is 15 residues. The CDR3 sequence is CASGATTGGDNLQYF. The CDR3 DNA follows: TGTGCCAGCGGCGCCACCACAGGGGGCGATAATCTTCAGTACTTC.

In its sample, this clonotype was seen once. J is TRBJ2-7 and V is TRBV12-3 or TRBV12-4; TRBD2 matches at 13 bases. J lost 0 bases, V lost 2 bases, and 10 bases had no gene match. The CDR3 spans 19 residues. CDR3 sequence (DNA): TGTGCCAGCAGTTTAAGGAGGACTAGCGGGAGAAAAAGCTCCTACGAGCAGTACTTC. Its protein is CASSLRRTSGRKSSYEQYF.

The CDR3 nucleotides read TGTGCCAGCAGCGGATCGACTAGCGGGGGCCACAATGAGCAGTTCTTC. This encodes CASSGSTSGGHNEQFF. The chain employs TRBV9 and TRBJ2-1; 12 bases line up with TRBD2. The CDR3 loop spans 16 amino acids. With V trimmed by 3 bases and J by 5 bases, 6 bases remained unmatched. Germline CDR1 reads SGDLS; CDR2 reads YYNGEE.

V is TRBV10-3 and J is TRBJ2-7; the D gene could be TRBD1 or TRBD2 (6 bases each). CDR1 ENHRY and CDR2 SYGVKD come from the germline V gene. V was pared by 8 bases and J by 1 base, with 15 bases between. The CDR3 length is 14 residues. CDR3 sequence: CAIGGTRGSYEQYF. The CDR3 DNA follows: TGTGCCATCGGAGGGACAAGGGGATCCTACGAGCAGTACTTC.

This clonotype has just a few counts. The chain has TRBV14 and TRBJ1-1; D may be TRBD1 (6 bases). The germline V and J ends were trimmed by 2 bases and 4 bases, with 11 bases remaining between them. The CDR3 is 14 residues long. Germline loops: CDR1 SGHDN, CDR2 FVKESK. The CDR3 DNA reads as TGTGCCAGCAGCCAAAGGGGGGGGCTCACTGAAGCTTTCTTT. Residues: CASSQRGGLTEAFF. Full variable domain (missing parts from reference TRBV14 and TRBJ1-1): EAGVTQFPSHSVIEKGQTVTLRCDPISGHDNLYWYRRVMGKEIKFLLHFVKESKQDESGMPNNRFLAERTGGTYSTLKVQPAELEDSGVYFCASSQRGGLTEAFFGQGTRLTVV.

This clonotype came up many times. This chain connects TRBV19 to TRBJ1-2, with 10 bases lining up with TRBD1. From germline, CDR1 is LNHDA and CDR2 SQIVND (reference sequence). The J segment lost 3 bases and the V segment lost 4 bases, leaving 5 bases of the junction unmatched. CDR3 size: 15 residues. The CDR3 region is CASSTRQGADYGYTF. The CDR3 coding sequence is TGTGCCAGTAGTACCAGACAGGGGGCGGACTATGGCTACACCTTC. Full variable domain (missing parts from reference TRBV19 and TRBJ1-2): DGGITQSPKYLFRKEGQNVTLSCEQNLNHDAMYWYRQDPGQGLRLIYYSQIVNDFQKGDIAEGYSVSREKKESFPLTVTSAQKNPTAFYLCASSTRQGADYGYTFGSGTRLTVV.

This clonotype was recorded a few times. The chain has TRBV9 and TRBJ1-3, with D uncertain. The germline V gene encodes CDR1 SGDLS and CDR2 YYNGEE. The ends were cut back, 0 bases at V and 4 bases at J, with 5 bases in the middle. The CDR3 sequence is 13 residues long. DNA of the CDR3: TGTGCCAGCAGCGTAGCCAGAGGAAACACCATATATTTT. Protein sequence: CASSVARGNTIYF.